These 27 T cell receptor beta chains originate from one sample sequenced in a study of control samples from healthy donors and cancer patients. Sequencing used immunoSEQ multiplex PCR; TCRdb keeps in-frame clones, though not all of them. The sample consists of fewer than 200,000 clones, 96% of them appearing once. The sample comprised blood. The receptors originated from a young woman in good health.

The chain carries TRBV3-1 (or the pseudogene TRBV3-2) and TRBJ2-4; D is perhaps TRBD2 (5 bases). Germline loops: CDR1 LGHDT, CDR2 YNNKEL (reference sequence). V was pared by 1 base and J by 0 bases, with 13 bases between. This CDR3 is built from 17 residues. The CDR3 loop reads CASSQARGQIAKNIQYF. In nucleotides, the CDR3 is TGTGCCAGCAGCCAAGCCCGGGGTCAAATAGCCAAAAACATTCAGTACTTC.

The chain's CDR3 is CASSLSPGASYNEQFF. As DNA, the CDR3 is TGCGCCAGCAGCTTGTCCCCGGGGGCCTCCTACAATGAGCAGTTCTTC. The chain combines TRBV5-1 with TRBJ2-1; D is tentatively TRBD1 or TRBD2 (6 bases each). V was shortened by 1 base and J by 0 bases, with 11 bases between the two germline ends. The germline V gene has CDR1 SGHRS and CDR2 YFSETQ. CDR3 size: 16 residues.

This chain joins TRBV18 and TRBJ1-1; D perhaps matches TRBD1 (5 bases). The CDR3 is 14 residues long. Germline V gene sequence: CDR1 KGHSH, CDR2 LQKENI. V was trimmed by 1 base and J by 3 bases, leaving 9 bases between them. Here the CDR3 reads CASSPLTGDTEAFF. Written as DNA, the CDR3 is TGTGCCAGCTCACCACTCACGGGGGACACTGAAGCTTTCTTT.

Only one count was recorded for this clone. The chain employs TRBV28 and TRBJ1-2, with 9 bases lining up with TRBD1. V was pared by 2 bases and J by 7 bases, with 5 bases of the junction left unmatched. CDR1 is MDHEN, CDR2 SYDVKM, per germline. The CDR3 totals 14 residues. The CDR3: CASSLPQGAGGYTF. For the CDR3, the DNA is TGTGCCAGCAGTTTACCACAGGGGGCTGGTGGCTACACCTTC.

This chain uses TRBV28 with TRBJ1-3, with D perhaps matching TRBD1 (5 bases). Germline V CDR1 and CDR2: MDHEN, SYDVKM. The CDR3 covers 16 residues. V lost 4 bases to trimming and J lost 4 bases, with 17 bases between them. The CDR3 bases are TGTGCCAGCAGTTCTGAGTGGCAACAGGACGGAAACACCATATATTTT. As protein: CASSSEWQQDGNTIYF.

The V call is TRBV7-2, the J call TRBJ1-5; D not certain. The germline V and J ends were trimmed by 0 bases and 7 bases, with 13 bases remaining between them. CDR3 length: 15 amino acids. CDR1 is SGHTA and CDR2 is FQGNSA in the germline V gene. CDR3 bases: TGTGCCAGCAGCTTAGCGATGGAGGGTTTACAGCCCCAGCATTTT. Its protein product is CASSLAMEGLQPQHF.

This clone was seen a single time. The gene calls are TRBV6-5 and TRBJ2-7; D is uncertain. The CDR3 has 12 residues. V lost 8 bases to trimming and J lost 0 bases, with 8 bases between them. Germline V gives CDR1 MNHEY, CDR2 SVGAGI. This CDR3 is CASGRLSYEQYF. The DNA for the CDR3 is TGTGCCAGCGGCCGTCTCTCCTACGAGCAGTACTTC.

The chain uses TRBV5-1 and TRBJ1-2, with 8 nucleotides matching TRBD1. V was pared by 4 bases and J by 3 bases, with 2 bases of the junction left unmatched. Germline V gives CDR1 SGHRS, CDR2 YFSETQ. This CDR3 has 13 residues. In DNA, the CDR3 is TGCGCCAGCAGCCCGACAGGGGACTATGGCTACACCTTC. Translating it yields CASSPTGDYGYTF. Full variable domain (outside the CDR3, taken from reference TRBV5-1 and TRBJ1-2): KAGVTQTPRYLIKTRGQQVTLSCSPISGHRSVSWYQQTPGQGLQFLFEYFSETQRNKGNFPGRFSGRQFSNSRSEMNVSTLELGDSALYLCASSPTGDYGYTFGSGTRLTVV.

This sequence joins TRBV5-6 and TRBJ2-1; 14 bases match TRBD2. The V segment lost 4 bases and the J segment 6 bases; nucleotides outside the gene matches: 3. The CDR3 extends over 15 amino acids. Germline assignment: CDR1 SGHDT and CDR2 YYEEEE. The CDR3 region is CASSPGTSGGNEQFF. The DNA for the CDR3 is TGTGCCAGCAGCCCTGGGACTAGCGGGGGCAATGAGCAGTTCTTC.

The chain employs TRBV3-1 (or the pseudogene TRBV3-2) and TRBJ1-2; tentative D call: TRBD1 (6 bases). CDR3 length equals 14 residues. The V gene lost 1 base and the J gene lost 3 bases, with 9 bases spanning the gap. The germline CDR1 and CDR2 sequences are LGHDT and YNNKEL (reference sequence). In DNA form, the CDR3 reads TGTGCCAGCAGCCAAGTGGGGGGCCACTATGGCTACACCTTC. Its protein product is CASSQVGGHYGYTF.

V is TRBV7-6 and J is TRBJ2-7; D perhaps matches TRBD1 (6 bases). This CDR3 has 14 amino acids. V was pared by 5 bases and J by 6 bases, with 17 bases between. Germline lookup yields CDR1 SGHVS and CDR2 FNYEAQ. CDR3 DNA: TGTGCCAGCAGCACCTCGACAGGTGGACCCGAGCAGTACTTC. The encoded protein is CASSTSTGGPEQYF.

The chain has TRBV5-8 and TRBJ1-2; unclear D gene. Germline lookup yields CDR1 SGHTS and CDR2 YDEGEE. The germline V and J ends were trimmed by 1 base and 4 bases, with 14 bases remaining between them. The CDR3 length is 15 residues. Here the CDR3 reads CASSLLRQQVYGYTF. The CDR3, as DNA: TGTGCCAGCAGCTTGTTAAGGCAGCAAGTCTATGGCTACACCTTC.

The chain employs TRBV15 and TRBJ2-1; D not certain. Germline V lookup: CDR1 LNHNV, CDR2 YYDKDF (reference sequence). Trimming left V 8 bases short and J 1 base short, with 12 bases between. The CDR3 is 14 residues long. CDR3 DNA: TGTGCCACCGGAGCAGGTCCTTCCTACAATGAGCAGTTCTTC. This encodes CATGAGPSYNEQFF. The whole variable domain, filled in from reference TRBV15 and TRBJ2-1, reads DAMVIQNPRYQVTQFGKPVTLSCSQTLNHNVMYWYQQKSSQAPKLLFHYYDKDFNNEADTPDNFQSRRPNTSFCFLDIRSPGLGDTAMYLCATGAGPSYNEQFFGPGTRLTVL.

V gene TRBV2 combines with J gene TRBJ1-1; TRBD1 matches at 8 bases. Germline V gene lookup returns CDR1 SNHLY and CDR2 FYNNEI. The CDR3 totals 13 residues. Unmatched junction bases numbered 5, after V lost 8 bases and J lost 3 bases. The CDR3 DNA is TGTGCCAGCCCCAGGGGGCCGGACACTGAAGCTTTCTTT. Its protein is CASPRGPDTEAFF.

V is TRBV5-1 and J is TRBJ2-5; D remains ambiguous. V lost 1 base, J lost 1 base, and 5 bases lay in between. Germline V lookup: CDR1 SGHRS, CDR2 YFSETQ. This CDR3 is built from 13 residues. In nucleotides, the CDR3 is TGCGCCAGCAGCTTGAGTCCCCAAGAGACCCAGTACTTC. Its protein is CASSLSPQETQYF. The entire variable domain, with the rest obtained from reference TRBV5-1 and TRBJ2-5, is as follows: KAGVTQTPRYLIKTRGQQVTLSCSPISGHRSVSWYQQTPGQGLQFLFEYFSETQRNKGNFPGRFSGRQFSNSRSEMNVSTLELGDSALYLCASSLSPQETQYFGPGTRLLVL.

This clone appeared a single time. The chain uses TRBV7-6 and TRBJ2-5; 7 nucleotides line up with TRBD1. Germline CDR1 and CDR2: SGHVS and FNYEAQ. With V trimmed by 3 bases and J by 4 bases, 11 bases remained unmatched. CDR3 length: 16 residues. The CDR3 sequence is CASSLDPGQQAETQYF. In nucleotides, the CDR3 is TGTGCCAGCAGCTTGGATCCGGGACAGCAGGCAGAGACCCAGTACTTC. The full variable domain, with the rest looked up from reference TRBV7-6 and TRBJ2-5, is GAGVSQSPRYKVTKRGQDVALRCDPISGHVSLYWYRQALGQGPEFLTYFNYEAQQDKSGLPNDRFSAERPEGSISTLTIQRTEQRDSAMYRCASSLDPGQQAETQYFGPGTRLLVL.

A single count supports this clone. V gene TRBV7-8 combines with J gene TRBJ1-1; TRBD1 matches at 7 bases. Germline CDR1 reads SGHVS; CDR2 reads FQNEAQ. J was trimmed by 1 base and V by 4 bases; bases with no gene match: 0. The CDR3 has 13 amino acids. The CDR3 sequence is CASSWDRNTEAFF. DNA for the CDR3: TGTGCCAGCAGCTGGGACAGGAACACTGAAGCTTTCTTT. The full variable domain, its missing parts supplied by reference TRBV7-8 and TRBJ1-1, is GAGVSQSPRYKVAKRGQDVALRCDPISGHVSLFWYQQALGQGPEFLTYFQNEAQLDKSGLPSDRFFAERPEGSVSTLKIQRTQQEDSAVYLCASSWDRNTEAFFGQGTRLTVV.

The chain employs TRBV28 and TRBJ1-3; possibly TRBD1 for D (5 bases). The germline CDR1 and CDR2 sequences are MDHEN and SYDVKM. V was trimmed by 3 bases and J by 5 bases, leaving 11 bases between them. The length of the CDR3 is 14 residues. CDR3 bases: TGTGCCAGCAGTTTCAGGCAGGGAAGAAACACCATATATTTT. Translation gives CASSFRQGRNTIYF.

The V gene is TRBV5-8, the J gene TRBJ2-2, with TRBD1 as a possible D gene (6 bases). Germline V gene sequence: CDR1 SGHTS, CDR2 YDEGEE. V lost 0 bases to trimming and J lost 5 bases, with 11 bases between them. This CDR3 is 15 amino acids long. The CDR3 DNA follows: TGTGCCAGCAGCTTGGTACAGGGACCTACCGGGGAGCTGTTTTTT. Encoded protein: CASSLVQGPTGELFF.

The chain links TRBV10-1 to TRBJ2-7; D not resolved. V lost 3 bases and J 3 bases, leaving 9 bases between the germline ends. Germline V gene sequence: CDR1 WNHNN, CDR2 SYGVQD (reference sequence). The CDR3 is made up of 13 amino acids. The CDR3 loop reads CASSEGGLYEQYF. Written as DNA, the CDR3 is TGCGCCAGCAGTGAAGGCGGCCTCTACGAGCAGTACTTC.

The V gene is TRBV6-2 or TRBV6-3, the J gene TRBJ2-1, with 14 bases fitting TRBD2. The V and J ends lost 5 bases and 6 bases, in that order; junction bases with no gene match: 3. This CDR3 contains 15 residues. CDR1 is MNHEY, CDR2 SVGEGT, per germline. The CDR3 sequence: CASSQGLAGVNEQFF. CDR3 sequence (DNA): TGTGCCAGCAGTCAGGGACTAGCGGGGGTCAATGAGCAGTTCTTC.

The J gene is TRBJ2-2, the V gene TRBV15, with D possibly being TRBD2 (6 bases). Trimming shortened V by 3 bases and J by 6 bases, and 17 bases separated the two germline ends. CDR1 and CDR2 from the germline V gene are LNHNV and YYDKDF (reference sequence). The CDR3 is 16 residues long. Here the CDR3 reads CATSSFSGAWAGELFF. CDR3 DNA sequence: TGTGCCACCAGCAGTTTCTCGGGAGCTTGGGCCGGGGAGCTGTTTTTT.

This chain joins TRBV28 and TRBJ1-6; 9 bases are shared with TRBD1. V was pared by 6 bases and J by 10 bases, with 13 bases of the junction left unmatched. Germline assignment: CDR1 MDHEN and CDR2 SYDVKM. This CDR3 region has 16 residues. CDR3 sequence reads: CASSRTSGTGTSPLHF. CDR3 coding DNA: TGTGCCAGCAGCCGGACCTCCGGGACAGGGACGTCACCCCTCCACTTT.

The V call is TRBV6-6, the J call TRBJ1-5, with D unclear. There are 15 residues in the CDR3. V shed 5 bases and J shed 2 bases, with 13 bases lying between them. Germline CDR1 MNHNY, CDR2 SVGAGI (reference sequence). CDR3 nucleotide sequence: TGTGCCAGCAGTCGCCACCGGATTGGCAATCAGCCCCAGCATTTT. It codes for CASSRHRIGNQPQHF.

CDR3 bases: TGTGCCAGCAGTGACACAGGGGCGAGCGGCTACACCTTC. It codes for CASSDTGASGYTF. J is TRBJ1-2 and V is TRBV12-3 or TRBV12-4; TRBD1 agrees at 7 bases. V shed 5 bases and J 8 bases; nucleotides not matched to a gene: 8. CDR3 length equals 13 residues.

V and J are TRBV7-3 and TRBJ1-6, with TRBD1 matching 7 bases. Germline V CDR1 and CDR2: SGHTA, FQGTGA. This CDR3 has 14 residues. The junction had 4 bases not matched to a gene; V was cut back by 4 bases and J by 7 bases. The chain's CDR3 is CASSSTGLNSPLHF. Written as DNA, the CDR3 is TGTGCCAGCAGCTCGACAGGGCTGAATTCACCCCTCCACTTT.

This chain uses TRBV28 with TRBJ1-5, with D uncertain. The V end lost 11 bases, the J end lost 3 bases, and 20 bases lay between the germline ends. The CDR3 length is 15 residues. From germline, CDR1 is MDHEN and CDR2 SYDVKM. The CDR3 loop reads CAVAVGQNYNQPQHF. CDR3 bases: TGTGCCGTAGCAGTAGGGCAGAATTACAATCAGCCCCAGCATTTT.